This is a list of T cell receptor beta chains from one sample in a study of T cell responses to AZD1222 COVID-19 vaccine. The method was immunoSEQ multiplex PCR; TCRdb's version includes in-frame clones alone and lacks a portion of them. The table includes 130,000 to 150,000 clones, 90% detected once. The starting material was peripheral blood, obtained on day 0 of AZD1222 vaccination. The origin of the receptors is an adult in good health. Each CDR3 is given with its conserved first and last residue.

j_call v_call cdr3_aa
TRBJ1-1 TRBV5-4 CASSPRSGTGATEAFF
TRBJ1-2 TRBV4-2 CASSQVAQVRYGYTF
TRBJ1-2 TRBV19 CASSPKGAYGYTF
TRBJ1-6 TRBV11-3 CASSLDGPNSPLHF
TRBJ1-6 TRBV10-3 CAISESGGENSPLHF
TRBJ2-1 TRBV6-5 CASSYSALLWEGEQFF
TRBJ2-2 TRBV7-2 CASSLAGSARYNGELFF
TRBJ2-5 TRBV5-4 CASSLVITGKETQYF
TRBJ2-2 TRBV4-2 CASSQDFGGGELFF
TRBJ2-1 TRBV5-1 CASSSLQNNEQFF
TRBJ1-2 TRBV30 CAWSVLGGYTF
TRBJ1-5 TRBV19 CASSTGGMSNQPQHF
TRBJ2-5 TRBV2 CASSEALARGGETQYF
TRBJ2-5 TRBV20-1 CSARGVETQYF
TRBJ2-5 TRBV6-6 CASTLPYQETQYF
TRBJ1-3 TRBV3-1/TRBV3-2 CASSVMTGTGNTIYF
TRBJ1-5 TRBV19 CASSRDRGVQPQHF
TRBJ2-7 TRBV19 CASTTRGTSGFYEQYF
TRBJ2-5 TRBV2 CASSTQTGQETQYF
TRBJ1-1 TRBV18 CASSPRIEAFF
TRBJ2-7 TRBV29-1 CSVSTAYYEQYF